A single sample gave rise to the 27 T cell receptor beta chains below, sequenced in a study of blood T cell repertoires in COVID-19. Clones were read by immunoSEQ multiplex PCR, and TCRdb kept only the in-frame ones, dropping some. The data show hundreds of thousands of clones, around 90% seen once. Sequences were obtained from peripheral blood. The receptors here all came from a man in his late teens or twenties with active or convalescent COVID-19.

This chain links TRBV10-2 with TRBJ2-4, with D possibly being TRBD2 (6 bases). This CDR3 spans 13 amino acids. V lost 3 bases and J lost 8, with 11 bases in between. Germline loops: CDR1 WSHSY, CDR2 SAAADI. CDR3 sequence: CASSERRRDIQYF. The CDR3 DNA is TGCGCCAGCAGTGAACGCAGGAGGGACATTCAGTACTTC.

The chain joins TRBV6-5 to TRBJ1-1; D is undetermined. The V gene's germline CDR1 is MNHEY and CDR2 SVGAGI. V was cut by 6 bases and J by 5 bases, with 13 bases left in between. The CDR3 covers 13 residues. The CDR3 loop is CASRAGHATEAFF. The CDR3 DNA reads as TGTGCCAGCAGGGCAGGTCACGCGACTGAAGCTTTCTTT.

The rearrangement uses TRBV5-4 and TRBJ2-1, with TRBD2 matching over 7 bases. The CDR3 spans 16 residues. In germline, CDR1 is SGHNT, CDR2 YYREEE (reference sequence). With V trimmed by 3 bases and J by 3 bases, 9 bases remained unmatched. In DNA form, the CDR3 reads TGTGCCAGCAGCTCCTTCCTCGGGGGGTTCTACAATGAGCAGTTCTTC. Protein: CASSSFLGGFYNEQFF.

As to this clone: One junction end disagrees with the germline gene, perhaps due to a read error. The CDR3 sequence: CASSQPGTGDGKGLF. CDR3 sequence (DNA): TGCGCCAGCAGCCAGCCCGGGACAGGGGACGGAAAAGGTCTCTTT. This rearrangement joins TRBV4-1 to TRBJ1-1; 10 positions match TRBD1. The CDR3 has 15 amino acids. Germline V gene sequence: CDR1 MGHRA, CDR2 YSYEKL.

The chain joins TRBV5-1 to TRBJ2-3, with D maybe TRBD1 (5 bases). The V gene's germline CDR1 is SGHRS and CDR2 YFSETQ. This CDR3 is built from 15 residues. The ends were cut back, 1 base at V and 2 bases at J, with 11 bases in the middle. In DNA, the CDR3 is TGCGCCAGCAGCTTGCAGGACAAACCCACAGATACGCAGTATTTT. This translates into CASSLQDKPTDTQYF.

The V gene is TRBV19, the J gene TRBJ1-6; D not certain. The CDR3 is 14 residues long. Trimming took off 5 bases at V and 2 bases at J, with 7 bases between the two ends. Per germline, CDR1 LNHDA and CDR2 SQIVND (reference sequence). The chain's CDR3 is CASSPEAYNSPLHF. The CDR3 bases are TGTGCCAGTAGTCCGGAGGCCTATAATTCACCCCTCCACTTT.

The table lists this clone with a count of one. The chain links TRBV4-1 to TRBJ1-4, with D unresolved. The germline V gene encodes CDR1 MGHRA and CDR2 YSYEKL. The length of the CDR3 is 12 residues. V was trimmed by 2 bases and J by 8 bases, leaving 6 bases between them. The CDR3 loop is CASSQLYEKLFF. The DNA for the CDR3 is TGCGCCAGCAGCCAACTATACGAAAAACTGTTTTTT.

This chain joins TRBV28 and TRBJ1-5; D remains unclear. The CDR3 has 13 amino acids. Trimming left V 3 bases short and J 3 bases short, with 6 bases between. CDR1 MDHEN and CDR2 SYDVKM come from the germline V gene. The CDR3 nucleotides read TGTGCCAGCAGTTTCCGGTACAATCAGCCCCAGCATTTT. It is translated as CASSFRYNQPQHF.

The chain is built from TRBV24-1 and TRBJ2-1, with 8 bases matching TRBD1. Trimming took 4 bases from V and 9 from J; bases not matched to a gene: 10. Germline CDR1 is KGHDR and CDR2 is SFDVKD. The CDR3 has 15 amino acids. The CDR3 is CATSEPGTGVGEQFF. The CDR3 coding sequence is TGTGCCACCAGTGAACCCGGGACAGGCGTCGGTGAGCAGTTCTTC.

The genes are TRBV28 and TRBJ1-4; TRBD1 might be the D (5 bases). CDR1 and CDR2 (germline): MDHEN, SYDVKM. V lost 2 bases, J lost 8 bases, and 12 bases lay in between. This CDR3 has 14 residues. The CDR3 region has the DNA TGTGCCAGCAGTTTAATGGGGGACTTGGAAAAACTGTTTTTT. Translation gives CASSLMGDLEKLFF.

The chain recombines TRBV7-9 with TRBJ2-3; 8 nucleotides match TRBD2. Germline V CDR1 and CDR2: SEHNR, FQNEAQ (reference sequence). V lost 5 bases to trimming and J lost 3 bases; unmatched junction nucleotides: 7. The CDR3 sequence is 15 residues long. For the CDR3, the DNA is TGTGCCAGCAGCCCCCTAGCGGGTTGGACAGATACGCAGTATTTT. It is translated as CASSPLAGWTDTQYF.

The V call is TRBV6-1, the J call TRBJ2-6, with D hard to call. Germline CDR1 reads MNHNS; CDR2 reads SASEGT. There are 16 residues in the CDR3. The V gene lost 1 base and the J gene lost 2 bases, with 9 bases spanning the gap. The CDR3 sequence is CASSEDRSAGANVLTF. In DNA, the CDR3 is TGTGCCAGCAGTGAAGATAGGAGCGCTGGGGCCAACGTCCTGACTTTC.

The J gene is TRBJ2-7, the V gene TRBV28; 8 positions match TRBD1. With 6 bases clipped from V and 3 bases from J, the junction kept 7 bases outside the gene matches. Germline V CDR1 and CDR2: MDHEN, SYDVKM. CDR3 size: 14 residues. The CDR3 DNA sequence: TGTGCCAGCAGGCCCTGGACAGGGTACTACGAGCAGTACTTC. This encodes CASRPWTGYYEQYF.

V is TRBV5-5 and J is TRBJ2-3, with D uncertain. The germline gives CDR1 SGHKS, CDR2 YYEKEE (reference sequence). V was clipped by 5 bases and J by 0 bases, with 13 bases between them. The CDR3 length is 15 residues. The DNA for the CDR3 is TGTGCCAGCAGTTCAAGACACTCCAGCACAGATACGCAGTATTTT. It translates to CASSSRHSSTDTQYF.

This chain connects TRBV6-1 to TRBJ2-2, with TRBD1 as a possible D gene (5 bases). The CDR3 length is 16 residues. The V gene lost 4 bases and the J gene lost 0 bases, with 12 bases spanning the gap. Germline V gene sequence: CDR1 MNHNS, CDR2 SASEGT. CDR3 DNA: TGTGCCAGCAGTGTCCAGGGATCGGCGAACACCGGGGAGCTGTTTTTT. Translating it yields CASSVQGSANTGELFF.

This clone was counted a single time. The chain carries TRBV2 and TRBJ2-2; 8 bases agree with TRBD2. Germline lookup yields CDR1 SNHLY and CDR2 FYNNEI. This CDR3 is built from 15 residues. The junction had 5 bases not matched to a gene; V was cut back by 2 bases and J by 6 bases. The CDR3 DNA follows: TGTGCCAGCAGTGAAAGGGCGGGAGGAGCCGGGGAGCTGTTTTTT. This sequence encodes CASSERAGGAGELFF.

The rearrangement links TRBV6-5 to TRBJ2-1; D may be TRBD2 (6 bases). There are 15 residues in the CDR3. The V end was cut by 4 bases, the J end by 2 bases, with 12 bases between. Germline-derived CDR1 and CDR2 are MNHEY and SVGAGI. CDR3 sequence (DNA): TGTGCCAGCAGTTTGGCGGGAAGTGCCTACAATGAGCAGTTCTTC. Its translation: CASSLAGSAYNEQFF.

This chain joins TRBV7-8 and TRBJ1-4, with D unclear. This CDR3 is built from 15 residues. Between the trimmed V and J ends, which lost 5 bases and 5 bases, there was a span of 15 bases. Germline CDR1 reads SGHVS; CDR2 reads FQNEAQ. The CDR3, as DNA: TGTGCCAGCAGCCACGCAGGCCGGATAAATGAAAAACTGTTTTTT. This gives the protein CASSHAGRINEKLFF.

This clone appeared a single time. The chain has TRBV18 and TRBJ2-3; 10 nucleotides line up with TRBD2. From germline, CDR1 is KGHSH and CDR2 LQKENI. The CDR3 has 14 amino acids. V dropped 7 bases and J dropped 8; count of bases not matched to a gene: 9. This CDR3 reads CASWASGGRGTQYF. CDR3 DNA: TGTGCCAGCTGGGCTAGCGGGGGTCGTGGTACGCAGTATTTT. Full variable domain (rest looked up from reference TRBV18 and TRBJ2-3): NAGVMQNPRHLVRRRGQEARLRCSPMKGHSHVYWYRQLPEEGLKFMVYLQKENIIDESGMPKERFSAEFPKEGPSILRIQQVVRGDSAAYFCASWASGGRGTQYFGPGTRLTVL.

The CDR3 DNA reads TGTGCCAGCAGCTTAAATCCCCAGGGGGCGCTAGCCGATACGCAGTATTTT. Amino acid sequence: CASSLNPQGALADTQYF. The J gene is TRBJ2-3, the V gene TRBV7-3; 8 bases fit TRBD1. Germline assignment: CDR1 SGHTA and CDR2 FQGTGA. CDR3 length equals 17 residues. The V gene end was trimmed by 1 base and the J gene end by 6 bases; junction bases not matched to a gene: 12.

The CDR3 loop reads CASPGGGNTEAFF. The CDR3 nucleotides read TGTGCCAGCCCGGGGGGCGGCAACACTGAAGCTTTCTTT. The gene calls are TRBV2 and TRBJ1-1; TRBD1 is a possible D gene (6 bases). V lost 8 bases and J 2 bases, leaving 12 bases between the germline ends. This CDR3 region has 13 residues. In germline, CDR1 is SNHLY, CDR2 FYNNEI.

This clone came up a few times. The chain carries TRBV18 and TRBJ2-1; 11 bases are a match to TRBD2. Germline CDR1 is KGHSH and CDR2 is LQKENI. The CDR3 runs 16 residues. V lost 3 bases to trimming and J lost 2 bases; unmatched junction nucleotides: 3. This CDR3 reads CASSPQGLAAYNEQFF. The CDR3 DNA reads TGTGCCAGCTCACCCCAGGGACTAGCGGCCTACAATGAGCAGTTCTTC.

This CDR3 is CASSSTSGGSPNTGELFF. The CDR3 coding sequence is TGTGCCAGCAGTTCCACTAGCGGGGGGTCCCCTAACACCGGGGAGCTGTTTTTT. The V gene is TRBV27, the J gene TRBJ2-2, with 12 bases that match TRBD2. Germline V gives CDR1 MNHEY, CDR2 SMNVEV (reference sequence). The junction had 8 bases not matched to a gene; V was cut back by 4 bases and J by 2 bases. The CDR3 is 18 amino acids.

This rearrangement joins TRBV19 to TRBJ1-4, with 7 bases lining up with TRBD1. Germline CDR1 reads LNHDA; CDR2 reads SQIVND (reference sequence). This CDR3 is built from 15 residues. Trimming removed 6 bases from V and 5 bases from J; junction bases left unmatched: 9. CDR3 region: CASRTWDSLNEKLFF. In DNA form, the CDR3 reads TGTGCCAGTAGGACCTGGGACAGTCTAAATGAAAAACTGTTTTTT.

The chain carries TRBV5-6 and TRBJ2-6; no firm D call. CDR3 length: 13 residues. In germline, CDR1 is SGHDT, CDR2 YYEEEE. Here the CDR3 DNA reads TGTGGGTCAGAAAGCTCTGGGGCCAACGTCCTGACTTTC. It codes for CGSESSGANVLTF.

Worth noting for this clone: Other nucleotide sequences from this sample produce the same CDR3. The J gene is TRBJ1-5, the V gene TRBV15; 7 nucleotides line up with TRBD1. The CDR3 contains 14 residues. The ends lost 3 bases at V and 1 base at J; junction bases unmatched: 0. The V gene's germline CDR1 is LNHNV and CDR2 YYDKDF (reference sequence). CDR3 nucleotide sequence: TGTGCCACCAGCAGGGACAGGAGCAATCAGCCCCAGCATTTT. Amino acids: CATSRDRSNQPQHF.

This sequence joins TRBV24-1 and TRBJ2-5; 7 bases match TRBD1. The CDR3 is made up of 19 amino acids. The germline V gene has CDR1 KGHDR and CDR2 SFDVKD. V gave up 1 base and J gave up 4 bases; unmatched junction bases: 17. CDR3 nucleotides: TGTGCCACCAGTGATTTAGAGTGGGGAAGACAGGGTGGTAGAGAGACCCAGTACTTC. This codes for CATSDLEWGRQGGRETQYF.